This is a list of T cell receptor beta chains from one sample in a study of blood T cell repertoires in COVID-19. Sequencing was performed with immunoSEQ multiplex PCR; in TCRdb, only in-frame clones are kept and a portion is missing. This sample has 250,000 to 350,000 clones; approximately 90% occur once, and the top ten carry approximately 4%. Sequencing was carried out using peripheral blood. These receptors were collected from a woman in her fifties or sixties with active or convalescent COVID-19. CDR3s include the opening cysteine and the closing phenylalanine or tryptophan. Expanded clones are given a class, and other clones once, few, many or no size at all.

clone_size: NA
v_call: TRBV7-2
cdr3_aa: CASSLSGGPSTDTQYF

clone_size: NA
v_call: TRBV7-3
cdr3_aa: CASNPGLGTDTQYF

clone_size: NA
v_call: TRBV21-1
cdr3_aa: CAIPPDQPQHF

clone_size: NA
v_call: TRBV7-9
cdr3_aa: CASSWGGDSSYEQYF

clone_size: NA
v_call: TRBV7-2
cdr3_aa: CASSLVVGGAYEQYF

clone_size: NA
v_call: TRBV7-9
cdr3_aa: CASILIGSGDTEAFF

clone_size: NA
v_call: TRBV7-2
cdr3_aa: CASSPDRGPYEQYF

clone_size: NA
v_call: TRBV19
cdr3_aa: CASSIGSRAEAEAFF

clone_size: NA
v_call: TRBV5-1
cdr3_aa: CASSLGSGGPPDTQYF

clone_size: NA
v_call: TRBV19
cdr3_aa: CASSIILNTEAFF

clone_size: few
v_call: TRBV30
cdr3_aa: CAWAGALFERTEAFF

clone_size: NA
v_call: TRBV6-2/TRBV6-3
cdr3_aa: CASSQGLAGGKSYEQYF

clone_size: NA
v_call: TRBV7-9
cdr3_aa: CASTLEGGPSSGANVLTF

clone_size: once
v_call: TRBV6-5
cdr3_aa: CASRVGGNQPQHF

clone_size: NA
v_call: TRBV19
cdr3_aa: CASSIHRVGQPQHF

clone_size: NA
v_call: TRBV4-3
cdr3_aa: CASSQVWQSNQPQHF

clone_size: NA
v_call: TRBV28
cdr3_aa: CASSLQGTKGGYTF

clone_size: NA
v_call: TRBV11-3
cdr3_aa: CASSLATGQGALSTDTQYF

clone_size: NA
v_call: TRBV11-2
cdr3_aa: CASSRYRDEQYF

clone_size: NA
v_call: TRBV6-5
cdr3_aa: CASSLRGMGQPQHF

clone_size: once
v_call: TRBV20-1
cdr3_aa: CSARAIYGYTF

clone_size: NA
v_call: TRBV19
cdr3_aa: CASSITHQGAPYEQYF

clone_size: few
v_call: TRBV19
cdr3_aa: CASSTRRTGLAYEQYF

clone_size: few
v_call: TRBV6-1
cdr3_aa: CASSDLSRVSNYGYTF

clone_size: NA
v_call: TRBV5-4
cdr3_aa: CASSLEGRVGGYTF

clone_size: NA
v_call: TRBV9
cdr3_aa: CASSVQGLSGNTIYF

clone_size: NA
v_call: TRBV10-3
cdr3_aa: CAISRLAGDETQYF

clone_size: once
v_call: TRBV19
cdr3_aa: CASSPSRLGILSTGKANTIYF

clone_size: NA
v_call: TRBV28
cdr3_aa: CASSFPRRRRTTGEYGYTF

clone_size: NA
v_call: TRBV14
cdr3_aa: CASSQDVPPRGRGYDF

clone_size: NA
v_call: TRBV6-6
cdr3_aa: CAAETQPPTEAFF

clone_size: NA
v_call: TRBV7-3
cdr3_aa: CASSPGGSGGKQYF

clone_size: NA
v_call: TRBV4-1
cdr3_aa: CASSLRGTNAAFF

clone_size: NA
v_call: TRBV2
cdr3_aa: CASSRQTANTEAFF

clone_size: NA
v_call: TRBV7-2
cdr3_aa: CASSFSGGRSHEQYF

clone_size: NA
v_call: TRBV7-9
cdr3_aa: CASSSRGGTHEKLFF

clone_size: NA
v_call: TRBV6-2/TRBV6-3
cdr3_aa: CASSYSLAGRNNEQFF

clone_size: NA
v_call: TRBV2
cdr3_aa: CASQRTLTISPEQFF

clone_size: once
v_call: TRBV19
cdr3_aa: CASSIEVGSYVGGQYF

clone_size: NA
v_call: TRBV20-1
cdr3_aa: CSVADNYGYTF

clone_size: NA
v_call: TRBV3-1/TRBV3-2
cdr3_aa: CASRFGQAGAYEQYF

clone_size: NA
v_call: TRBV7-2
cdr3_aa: CASSPSGGENEKLFF

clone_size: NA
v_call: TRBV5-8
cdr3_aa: CASSLSGAGKETQYF

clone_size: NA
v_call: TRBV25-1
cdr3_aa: CAASTGVNYGYTF

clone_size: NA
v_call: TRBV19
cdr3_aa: CASGPRGQGETQYF